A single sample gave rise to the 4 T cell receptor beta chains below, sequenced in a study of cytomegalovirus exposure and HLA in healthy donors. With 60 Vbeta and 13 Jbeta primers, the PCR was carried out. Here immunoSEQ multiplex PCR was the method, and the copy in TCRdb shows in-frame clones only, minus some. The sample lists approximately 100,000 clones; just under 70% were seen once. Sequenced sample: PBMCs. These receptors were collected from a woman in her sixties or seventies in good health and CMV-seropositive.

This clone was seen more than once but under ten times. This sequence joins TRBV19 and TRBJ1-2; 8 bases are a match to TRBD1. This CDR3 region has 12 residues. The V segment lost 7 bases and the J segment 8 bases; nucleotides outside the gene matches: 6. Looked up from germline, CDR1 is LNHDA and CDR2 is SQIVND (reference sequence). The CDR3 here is CASIQGETGYTF. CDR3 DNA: TGTGCCAGTATACAGGGGGAAACAGGCTACACCTTC.

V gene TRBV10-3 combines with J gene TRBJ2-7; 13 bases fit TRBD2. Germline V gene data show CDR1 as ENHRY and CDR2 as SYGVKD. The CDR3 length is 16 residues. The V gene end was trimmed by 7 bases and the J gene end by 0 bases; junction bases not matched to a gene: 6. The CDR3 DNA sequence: TGTGCCATCACTGGGACTAGCGGGACTAGCTCCTACGAGCAGTACTTC. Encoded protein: CAITGTSGTSSYEQYF.

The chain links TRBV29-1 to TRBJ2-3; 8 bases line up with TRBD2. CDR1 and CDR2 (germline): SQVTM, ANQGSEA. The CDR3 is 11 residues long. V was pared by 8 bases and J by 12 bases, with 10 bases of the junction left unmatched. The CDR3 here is CSSRKGLVQYF. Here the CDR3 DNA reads TGCAGCTCCAGAAAGGGACTAGTTCAGTATTTT.

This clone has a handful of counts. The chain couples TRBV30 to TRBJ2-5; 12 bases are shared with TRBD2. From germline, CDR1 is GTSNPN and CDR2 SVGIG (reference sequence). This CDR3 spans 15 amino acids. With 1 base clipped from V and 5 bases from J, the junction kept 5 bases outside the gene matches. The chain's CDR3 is CAWSASGGALETQYF. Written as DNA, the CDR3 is TGTGCCTGGAGTGCTAGCGGGGGGGCCTTGGAGACCCAGTACTTC.